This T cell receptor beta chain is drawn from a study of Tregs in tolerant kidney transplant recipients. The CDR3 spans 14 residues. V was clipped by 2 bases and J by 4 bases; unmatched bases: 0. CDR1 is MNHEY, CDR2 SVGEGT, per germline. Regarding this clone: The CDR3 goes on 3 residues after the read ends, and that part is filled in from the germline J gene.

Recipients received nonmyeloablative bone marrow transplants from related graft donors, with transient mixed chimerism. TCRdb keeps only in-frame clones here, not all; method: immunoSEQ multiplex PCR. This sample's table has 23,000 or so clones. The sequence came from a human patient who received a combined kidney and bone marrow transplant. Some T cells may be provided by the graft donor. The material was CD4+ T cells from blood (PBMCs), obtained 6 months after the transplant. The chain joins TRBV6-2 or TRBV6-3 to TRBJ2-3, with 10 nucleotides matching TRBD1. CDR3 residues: CASSYGQGADTQYF. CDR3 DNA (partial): TGTGCCAGCAGTTACGGACAGGGGGCAGATACG.